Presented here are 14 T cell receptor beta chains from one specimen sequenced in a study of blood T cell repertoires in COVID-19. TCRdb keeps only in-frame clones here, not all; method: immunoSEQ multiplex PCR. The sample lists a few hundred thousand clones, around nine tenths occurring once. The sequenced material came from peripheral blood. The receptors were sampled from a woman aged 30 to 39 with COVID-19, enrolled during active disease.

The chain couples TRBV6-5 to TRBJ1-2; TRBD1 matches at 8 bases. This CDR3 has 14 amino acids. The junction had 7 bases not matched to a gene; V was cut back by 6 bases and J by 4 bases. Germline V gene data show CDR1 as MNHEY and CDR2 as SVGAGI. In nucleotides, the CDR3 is TGTGCCAGCAGGGCGAAACAGGGGGGCTATGGCTACACCTTC. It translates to CASRAKQGGYGYTF.

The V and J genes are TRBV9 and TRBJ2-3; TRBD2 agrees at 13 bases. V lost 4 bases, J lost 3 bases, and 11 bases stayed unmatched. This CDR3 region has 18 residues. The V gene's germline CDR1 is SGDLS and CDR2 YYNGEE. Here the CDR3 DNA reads TGTGCCAGCAGCCCTCGACTAGCGGGGGGCTCTACGACAGATACGCAGTATTTT. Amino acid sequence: CASSPRLAGGSTTDTQYF.

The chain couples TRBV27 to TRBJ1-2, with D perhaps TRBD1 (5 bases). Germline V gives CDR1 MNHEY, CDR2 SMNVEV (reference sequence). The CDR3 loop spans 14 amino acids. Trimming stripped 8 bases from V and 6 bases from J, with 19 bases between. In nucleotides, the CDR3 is TGTGCCAGCGCCATTCCCGGCAGGGTTGATGGCTACACCTTC. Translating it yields CASAIPGRVDGYTF.

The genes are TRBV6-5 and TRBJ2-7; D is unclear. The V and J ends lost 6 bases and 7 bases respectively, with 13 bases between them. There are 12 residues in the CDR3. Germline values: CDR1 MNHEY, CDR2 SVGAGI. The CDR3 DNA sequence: TGTGCCAGCAGCTTCCGGGTTGGGGAGCAGTACTTC. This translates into CASSFRVGEQYF.

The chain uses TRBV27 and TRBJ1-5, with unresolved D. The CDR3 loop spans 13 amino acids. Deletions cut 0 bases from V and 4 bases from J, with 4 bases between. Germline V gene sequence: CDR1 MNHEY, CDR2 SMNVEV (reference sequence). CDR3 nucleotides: TGTGCCAGCAGTTTATCACAAAATCAGCCCCAGCATTTT. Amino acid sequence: CASSLSQNQPQHF.

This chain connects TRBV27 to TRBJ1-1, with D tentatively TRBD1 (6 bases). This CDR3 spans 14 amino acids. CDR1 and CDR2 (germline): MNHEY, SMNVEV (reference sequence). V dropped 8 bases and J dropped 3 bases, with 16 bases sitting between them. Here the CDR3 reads CASSGGGHYTEAFF. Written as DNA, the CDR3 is TGTGCCAGCTCAGGCGGGGGGCATTACACTGAAGCTTTCTTT.

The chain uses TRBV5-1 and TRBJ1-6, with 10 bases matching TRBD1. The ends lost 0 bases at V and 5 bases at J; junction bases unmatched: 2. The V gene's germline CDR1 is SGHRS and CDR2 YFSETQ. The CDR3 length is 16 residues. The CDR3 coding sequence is TGCGCCAGCAGCTTGGCCGGACAGGGGGATAATTCACCCCTCCACTTT. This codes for CASSLAGQGDNSPLHF.

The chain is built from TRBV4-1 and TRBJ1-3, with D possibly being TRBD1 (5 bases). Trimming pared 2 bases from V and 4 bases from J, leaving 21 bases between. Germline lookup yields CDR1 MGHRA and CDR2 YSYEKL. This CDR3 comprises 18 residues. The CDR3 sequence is CASSQPSREAGYGNTIYF. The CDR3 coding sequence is TGCGCCAGCAGCCAACCCTCCCGAGAGGCAGGGTACGGAAACACCATATATTTT.

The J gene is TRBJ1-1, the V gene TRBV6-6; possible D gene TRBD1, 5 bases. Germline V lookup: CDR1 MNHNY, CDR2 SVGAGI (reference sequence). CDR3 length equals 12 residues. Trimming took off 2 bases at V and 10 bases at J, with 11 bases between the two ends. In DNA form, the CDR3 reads TGTGCCAGCAGTTACGGGGGGGTCAGAGCTTTCTTT. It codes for CASSYGGVRAFF.

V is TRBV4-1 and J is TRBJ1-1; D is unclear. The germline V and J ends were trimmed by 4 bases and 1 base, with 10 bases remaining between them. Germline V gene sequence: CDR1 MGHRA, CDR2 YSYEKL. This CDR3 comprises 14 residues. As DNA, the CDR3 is TGCGCCAGCAGCCCATTACTTCGGAACACTGAAGCTTTCTTT. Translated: CASSPLLRNTEAFF.

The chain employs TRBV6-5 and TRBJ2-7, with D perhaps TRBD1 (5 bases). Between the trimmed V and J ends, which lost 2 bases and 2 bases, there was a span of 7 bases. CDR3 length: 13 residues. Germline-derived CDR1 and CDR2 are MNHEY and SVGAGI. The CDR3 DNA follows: TGTGCCAGCAGTTACGGCAGGGCCTACGAGCAGTACTTC. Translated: CASSYGRAYEQYF.

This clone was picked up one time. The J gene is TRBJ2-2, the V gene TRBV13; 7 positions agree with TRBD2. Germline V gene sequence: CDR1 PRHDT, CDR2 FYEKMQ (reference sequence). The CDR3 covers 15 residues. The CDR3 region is CAVSVRQRGTGELFF. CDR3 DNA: TGTGCTGTAAGCGTGCGCCAGCGGGGAACCGGGGAGCTGTTTTTT.

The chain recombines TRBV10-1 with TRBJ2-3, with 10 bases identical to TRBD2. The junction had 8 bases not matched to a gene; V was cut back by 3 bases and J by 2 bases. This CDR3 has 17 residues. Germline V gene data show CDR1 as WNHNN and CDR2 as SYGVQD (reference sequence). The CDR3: CASSEGIAGGDTDTQYF. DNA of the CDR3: TGCGCCAGCAGTGAAGGAATAGCGGGGGGCGACACAGATACGCAGTATTTT.

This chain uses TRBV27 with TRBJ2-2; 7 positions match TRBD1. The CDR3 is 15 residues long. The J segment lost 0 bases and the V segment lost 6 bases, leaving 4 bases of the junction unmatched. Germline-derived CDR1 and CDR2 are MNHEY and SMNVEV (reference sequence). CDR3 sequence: CASRRTGANTGELFF. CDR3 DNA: TGTGCCAGCAGGCGGACAGGAGCGAACACCGGGGAGCTGTTTTTT.